These 4 T cell receptor beta chains were all obtained from the same sample, sequenced in a study of T-cell memory formation after mild COVID-19. TCRdb processed the 5' RACE reads anew with MiXCR; each CDR3 protein has one entry. The sample includes about 560,000 distinct CDR3 sequences, roughly a fifth of them seen just once. The sample was PBMCs or a T cell subset sorted from them (not recorded which). Source of these receptors: an adult woman who had mild COVID-19 (a few samples of this study predate the infection). Cell type and time point are not known.

The table lists this clonotype with a few counts. The chain has TRBV6-6 and TRBJ2-7, with 10 positions matching TRBD2. The germline gives CDR1 MNHNY, CDR2 SVGAGI (reference sequence). J was trimmed by 5 bases and V by 5 bases; bases with no gene match: 6. The CDR3 is made up of 14 amino acids. CDR3 loop: CASSPSGRADEQYF. The CDR3 DNA reads TGTGCCAGCAGTCCAAGCGGGAGGGCCGACGAGCAGTACTTC.

This clonotype showed up just a few times. The V call is TRBV13, the J call TRBJ2-7; D is uncertain. Per the germline V gene, CDR1 is PRHDT and CDR2 is FYEKMQ (reference sequence). The CDR3 spans 13 residues. Trimming stripped 2 bases from V and 6 bases from J, with 11 bases between. The CDR3 protein is CASSLQAGTEQYF. The CDR3 coding sequence is TGTGCCAGCAGCTTACAAGCAGGCACCGAGCAGTACTTC.

The table lists this clonotype with a few counts. This rearrangement joins TRBV12-3 or TRBV12-4 to TRBJ2-7; no clear D gene. This CDR3 comprises 15 residues. The V and J ends lost 2 bases and 0 bases respectively, with 11 bases between them. The CDR3 DNA reads TGTGCCAGCAGTTTATTAGGCGGCCTCTCCTACGAGCAGTACTTC. Its translation is CASSLLGGLSYEQYF.

Worth noting for this clonotype: At one end, the junction sequence differs from germline, possibly due to a read error. The V call is TRBV6-5, the J call TRBJ1-6, with D hard to call. Germline V gene sequence: CDR1 MNHEY, CDR2 SVGAGI. The CDR3 is made up of 17 amino acids. CDR3 nucleotides: TGTGCCAGCAGTTACTCCCACAGTCGGGCAGACAATTCAGCCCTCCACTTT. This translates into CASSYSHSRADNSALHF.